The 5 T cell receptor beta chains in this list originate from one sample, sequenced in a study of shared clonotypes between healthy human individuals. TCRdb's table, derived via immunoSEQ multiplex PCR, lists solely in-frame clones and lacks some. The sample includes fewer than 700,000 clones, around 78% of them seen just once. The sample consisted of PBMCs. Receptor source: a woman aged 40 to 50 in good health. Some clones in this sample may be carry-over from other donors' samples.

V usage is TRBV6-1 and J usage is TRBJ2-1, with TRBD2 as a possible D gene (5 bases). This CDR3 has 14 residues. Germline CDR1 reads MNHNS; CDR2 reads SASEGT. The V end was cut by 6 bases, the J end by 9 bases, with 18 bases between. This chain's CDR3 is CASRTLAAASEQFF. In DNA, the CDR3 is TGTGCCAGCAGAACCCTAGCAGCAGCCAGTGAGCAGTTCTTC.

V usage is TRBV19 and J usage is TRBJ2-7; D call uncertain. CDR1 is LNHDA and CDR2 is SQIVND in the germline V gene (reference sequence). The V end was cut by 3 bases, the J end by 4 bases, with 16 bases between. This CDR3 has 15 amino acids. The CDR3 reads CASSISLFQAYEQYF. The CDR3, as DNA: TGTGCCAGTAGTATCTCCTTATTTCAGGCGTACGAGCAGTACTTC.

The chain links TRBV19 to TRBJ2-1, with TRBD2 matching 13 bases. J gave up 5 bases and V 6 bases, and 4 bases lay outside the gene matches. This CDR3 region has 15 residues. Per the germline V gene, CDR1 is LNHDA and CDR2 is SQIVND (reference sequence). CDR3 sequence (DNA): TGTGCCAGTAGAGGACTAGCGGGAGTCGACAATGAGCAGTTCTTC. Protein sequence: CASRGLAGVDNEQFF.

V is TRBV6-4 and J is TRBJ2-3; TRBD2 matches at 10 bases. Germline trimming cut 5 bases from V and 2 bases from J; bases unmatched to any gene: 4. The CDR3 length is 15 residues. Germline-derived CDR1 and CDR2 are MRHNA and SNTAGT. This CDR3 reads CASSRLAGNTDTQYF. In nucleotides, the CDR3 is TGTGCCAGCAGTCGACTAGCGGGCAACACAGATACGCAGTATTTT.

The rearrangement uses TRBV11-2 and TRBJ2-7; D is undetermined. The CDR3 has 17 amino acids. The germline gives CDR1 SGHAT, CDR2 FQNNGV. Trimming cost V 0 bases and J 4 bases, with 19 bases left between them. The CDR3 DNA sequence: TGTGCCAGCAGCTTAGATCGTCATCGGAGCAGCTCTTACGAGCAGTACTTC. Residues: CASSLDRHRSSSYEQYF.